The 26 T cell receptor beta chains given below trace back to one sample, sequenced in a study of a mutant IDH1 vaccine in newly diagnosed glioma (dated by TCRdb to the early 2020s). These receptors' targets are unknown. The time point label here, explained by the study, means: week 35, safety follow-up. Every vaccine dose consisted of 300 ug of a 20-mer mutant IDH1 peptide in Montanide, administered subcutaneously together with topical imiquimod. The library was prepared using the immunoSEQ multiplex PCR assay. The source is immuneACCESS, and TCRdb retained only in-frame sequences with V and J called. Part of the clones is not carried over; for the studies checked, unresolved V genes explain less than half of this, and the remainder is unexplained. This sample gives tens of thousands of clones in total; roughly 79% of them show up just once. 4.5% to 6% of the sample is taken by the ten largest. This material consisted of PBMCs, taken from a glioma patient whose treatment included an IDH1 peptide vaccine. The receptors stem from a man aged 40-49 years with glioma.

Here the CDR3 reads CASRLGQGLGSPLHF. CDR3 DNA sequence: TGTGCCAGCAGGCTCGGACAGGGATTAGGTTCACCCCTCCACTTT. The chain links TRBV6-1 to TRBJ1-6; 8 bases map to TRBD1. The V gene end was trimmed by 6 bases and the J gene end by 9 bases; junction bases not matched to a gene: 10. In germline, CDR1 is MNHNS, CDR2 SASEGT. The CDR3 has 15 amino acids.

This rearrangement joins TRBV27 to TRBJ1-5, with 8 bases lining up with TRBD1. The ends lost 5 bases at V and 3 bases at J; junction bases unmatched: 3. CDR1 and CDR2 from the germline V gene are MNHEY and SMNVEV (reference sequence). CDR3 length: 14 residues. The CDR3 is CASSPGGINQPQHF. As DNA, the CDR3 is TGTGCCAGCAGTCCAGGGGGCATCAATCAGCCCCAGCATTTT.

This chain connects TRBV5-1 to TRBJ2-7, with 10 bases that match TRBD1. V lost 0 bases, J lost 5 bases, and 5 bases stayed unmatched. The CDR3 loop spans 15 amino acids. Per germline, CDR1 SGHRS and CDR2 YFSETQ. The CDR3 is CASSLAGTGVDEQYF. The CDR3 nucleotides are TGCGCCAGCAGCTTGGCCGGGACAGGGGTCGACGAGCAGTACTTC. The whole variable domain, remainder taken from reference TRBV5-1 and TRBJ2-7, is KAGVTQTPRYLIKTRGQQVTLSCSPISGHRSVSWYQQTPGQGLQFLFEYFSETQRNKGNFPGRFSGRQFSNSRSEMNVSTLELGDSALYLCASSLAGTGVDEQYFGPGTRLTVT.

The V and J genes are TRBV2 and TRBJ1-1; a weak D match, TRBD1 (5 bases). V was pared by 4 bases and J by 2 bases, with 11 bases between. Germline CDR1 is SNHLY and CDR2 is FYNNEI. The CDR3 covers 14 residues. The CDR3 nucleotides read TGTGCCAGCAGTGTTACAGGACACAACACTGAAGCTTTCTTT. This gives the protein CASSVTGHNTEAFF.

The rearrangement joins TRBV2 to TRBJ1-1, with no clear D. Trimming took off 6 bases at V and 9 bases at J, with 20 bases between the two ends. CDR1 and CDR2 (germline): SNHLY, FYNNEI. The CDR3 covers 14 residues. The CDR3 region is CASRANPSLEQAFF. The CDR3 nucleotides are TGTGCCAGCAGGGCCAACCCCTCCCTGGAGCAAGCTTTCTTT.

The rearrangement joins TRBV7-2 to TRBJ2-3; 11 bases agree with TRBD2. The junction had 8 bases not matched to a gene; V was cut back by 2 bases and J by 10 bases. Germline lookup yields CDR1 SGHTA and CDR2 FQGNSA. This CDR3 region has 15 residues. CDR3 residues: CASSLKGLAVRAQYF. CDR3 coding DNA: TGTGCCAGCAGCTTAAAGGGACTAGCGGTCCGCGCGCAGTATTTT.

The chain joins TRBV7-6 to TRBJ1-2; no definite D call. There are 13 residues in the CDR3. With 3 bases removed from V and 4 bases from J, the gap between germline ends came to 9 bases. Germline CDR1 SGHVS, CDR2 FNYEAQ. CDR3 loop: CASSLDLGYGYTF. The CDR3 region has the DNA TGTGCCAGCAGCTTGGACCTGGGCTATGGCTACACCTTC.

The sample holds a few counts of this clone. The rearrangement uses TRBV6-1 and TRBJ2-5; D ambiguous. Germline loops: CDR1 MNHNS, CDR2 SASEGT. The CDR3 has 11 amino acids. Between the trimmed V and J ends, which lost 6 bases and 3 bases, there was a span of 5 bases. In DNA, the CDR3 is TGTGCCAGCAGCCCCGAAGAGACCCAGTACTTC. Translation gives CASSPEETQYF.

CDR3 nucleotides: TGTGCCAGCAGCGTAGGGTTCAGGTTGAACACTGAAGCTTTCTTT. Protein: CASSVGFRLNTEAFF. This sequence joins TRBV9 and TRBJ1-1, with unresolved D. The germline V gene encodes CDR1 SGDLS and CDR2 YYNGEE. V lost 0 bases to trimming and J lost 0 bases, with 9 bases between them. The CDR3 is made up of 15 amino acids.

The genes are TRBV4-3 and TRBJ1-2; the D gene is possibly TRBD1 (5 bases). This CDR3 has 13 amino acids. V dropped 3 bases and J dropped 4 bases, with 9 bases sitting between them. Germline CDR1 is LGHNA and CDR2 is YSLEER. CDR3 coding DNA: TGCGCCAGCAGCCATCTGACAGCCTATGGCTACACCTTC. Translated: CASSHLTAYGYTF.

The CDR3 DNA follows: TGCGCCAGCAGCCCGGGACAGGGGGTGGATACGCAGTATTTT. Translated: CASSPGQGVDTQYF. The chain combines TRBV5-1 with TRBJ2-3; TRBD1 matches 11 bases. Germline V gene lookup returns CDR1 SGHRS and CDR2 YFSETQ. This CDR3 contains 14 residues. V gave up 4 bases and J gave up 6 bases; unmatched junction bases: 4.

As for this clone: A junction boundary mismatches the germline segment, possibly from a read error. V gene TRBV20-1 combines with J gene TRBJ2-7; no clear D gene. Germline CDR1 reads DFQATT; CDR2 reads SNEGSKA (reference sequence). This CDR3 spans 10 amino acids. CDR3: CSAWETKHNF. In nucleotides, the CDR3 is TGCAGTGCTTGGGAAACAAAGCATAACTTC.

This sequence joins TRBV30 and TRBJ2-7; no definite D call. Deletions cut 1 base from V and 5 bases from J, with 12 bases between. The CDR3 is 13 residues long. The germline CDR1 and CDR2 sequences are GTSNPN and SVGIG (reference sequence). The CDR3: CAWSARLGDEQYF. In nucleotides, the CDR3 is TGTGCCTGGAGTGCGCGGCTTGGGGACGAGCAGTACTTC.

The gene calls are TRBV19 and TRBJ1-2, with a possible D match to TRBD1 (5 bases). Germline CDR1 reads LNHDA; CDR2 reads SQIVND (reference sequence). This CDR3 comprises 15 residues. V was trimmed by 4 bases and J by 4 bases, leaving 16 bases between them. The CDR3 DNA reads TGTGCCAGTAGTACCCGGGGACGGACCCGCTATGGCTACACCTTC. This sequence encodes CASSTRGRTRYGYTF.

The chain has TRBV7-2 and TRBJ1-1; 7 bases match TRBD1. This CDR3 spans 13 amino acids. V lost 3 bases to trimming and J lost 6 bases; unmatched junction nucleotides: 4. Germline V lookup: CDR1 SGHTA, CDR2 FQGNSA. Here the CDR3 DNA reads TGTGCCAGCAGCTTGACAGGGACTCCTGAAGCTTTCTTT. Its translation: CASSLTGTPEAFF.

The chain couples TRBV4-1 to TRBJ1-3; no clear D. The CDR3 extends over 17 amino acids. V lost 1 base and J 4 bases, leaving 17 bases between the germline ends. The germline CDR1 and CDR2 sequences are MGHRA and YSYEKL. CDR3 nucleotide sequence: TGCGCCAGCAGCCAAGTTGGACTTCTCTCCCCCGGAAACACCATATATTTT. Protein: CASSQVGLLSPGNTIYF.

This chain joins TRBV5-6 and TRBJ1-2; no definite D call. Germline V gene sequence: CDR1 SGHDT, CDR2 YYEEEE. The V gene lost 2 bases and the J gene lost 8 bases, with 13 bases spanning the gap. This CDR3 comprises 13 residues. Written as DNA, the CDR3 is TGTGCCAGCAGCTTTGGCGAGCGAGGGGGCTACACCTTC. Protein: CASSFGERGGYTF.

In regard to this clone: The junction shows a germline mismatch at one end, possibly a read error. The J gene is TRBJ2-3, the V gene TRBV7-7, with 9 bases that match TRBD2. There are 17 residues in the CDR3. In germline, CDR1 is SSHAT, CDR2 FNYEAQ (reference sequence). CDR3 in DNA: TGTGCTAGCAGCTTAGCGGCGGGGGGGCCTGGCACAGATACGCAGTATTTT. It yields the protein CASSLAAGGPGTDTQYF.

There are a few counts of this clone. V usage is TRBV7-7 and J usage is TRBJ2-7; either TRBD1 or TRBD2 may supply D (5 bases each). The CDR3 is 16 amino acids. Germline loops: CDR1 SSHAT, CDR2 FNYEAQ (reference sequence). The CDR3 loop reads CARVGQGGTWSYEQYF. CDR3 bases: TGTGCTAGAGTTGGGCAGGGTGGGACGTGGTCCTACGAGCAGTACTTC.

V usage is TRBV5-1 and J usage is TRBJ1-2; no reliable D call. Trimming stripped 0 bases from V and 7 bases from J, with 10 bases between. The CDR3 totals 13 residues. Germline CDR1 reads SGHRS; CDR2 reads YFSETQ. CDR3: CASSLEWGGGYTF. In DNA form, the CDR3 reads TGCGCCAGCAGCTTGGAGTGGGGAGGTGGCTACACCTTC. The full variable domain, completed using reference TRBV5-1 and TRBJ1-2, is KAGVTQTPRYLIKTRGQQVTLSCSPISGHRSVSWYQQTPGQGLQFLFEYFSETQRNKGNFPGRFSGRQFSNSRSEMNVSTLELGDSALYLCASSLEWGGGYTFGSGTRLTVV.

This rearrangement joins TRBV30 to TRBJ2-7; no reliable D call. Germline-derived CDR1 and CDR2 are GTSNPN and SVGIG (reference sequence). The CDR3 totals 13 residues. V was pared by 0 bases and J by 2 bases, with 8 bases between. The CDR3 DNA follows: TGTGCCTGGAGTGTACGCTTTACCTACGAGCAGTACTTC. This sequence encodes CAWSVRFTYEQYF. The complete variable domain, with remaining parts taken from reference TRBV30 and TRBJ2-7, reads SQTIHQWPATLVQPVGSPLSLECTVEGTSNPNLYWYRQAAGRGLQLLFYSVGIGQISSEVPQNLSASRPQDRQFILSSKKLLLSDSGFYLCAWSVRFTYEQYFGPGTRLTVT.

The chain uses TRBV6-1 and TRBJ1-5; D remains ambiguous. V lost 5 bases and J 3 bases, leaving 11 bases between the germline ends. The CDR3 has 14 residues. CDR1 is MNHNS and CDR2 is SASEGT in the germline V gene. The CDR3 loop reads CASSPEVSNQPQHF. The CDR3 DNA is TGTGCCAGCAGTCCGGAGGTTTCCAATCAGCCCCAGCATTTT.

The chain employs TRBV4-2 and TRBJ2-7; 11 nucleotides agree with TRBD1. CDR1 and CDR2 from the germline V gene are LGHNA and YNFKEQ. This CDR3 is built from 15 residues. The V and J ends lost 4 bases and 6 bases, in that order; junction bases with no gene match: 8. The CDR3 here is CASSPHTGTGGEQYF. The CDR3 DNA follows: TGTGCCAGCAGCCCCCACACAGGGACAGGGGGCGAGCAGTACTTC.

The table lists this clone with a few counts. This sequence joins TRBV10-3 and TRBJ2-3; possible D gene TRBD2, 6 bases. V was shortened by 6 bases and J by 2 bases, with 18 bases between the two germline ends. Germline V lookup: CDR1 ENHRY, CDR2 SYGVKD. The CDR3 sequence is 16 residues long. CDR3 coding DNA: TGTGCCATCAGGGAAAACCTCGGGGGTTACACAGATACGCAGTATTTT. Translating gives CAIRENLGGYTDTQYF.

CDR3 loop: CAISESVRNSPLHF. CDR3 nucleotide sequence: TGTGCCATCAGTGAGTCCGTCAGGAATTCACCCCTCCACTTT. The chain has TRBV10-3 and TRBJ1-6; D unclear. Trimming left V 0 bases short and J 7 bases short, with 7 bases between. Germline V lookup: CDR1 ENHRY, CDR2 SYGVKD. This CDR3 contains 14 residues.

This sequence joins TRBV21-1 and TRBJ2-2; TRBD1 reflects the table's D call only, with no check against the DNA. TRBV21-1 is labeled a pseudogene. CDR3 length equals 18 residues. CDR3 residues: CASSKASRDRGDTGELFF. The CDR3 coding sequence is TGTGCCAGCAGCAAAGCCAGCCGGGACAGGGGGGACACCGGGGAGCTGTTTTTT.